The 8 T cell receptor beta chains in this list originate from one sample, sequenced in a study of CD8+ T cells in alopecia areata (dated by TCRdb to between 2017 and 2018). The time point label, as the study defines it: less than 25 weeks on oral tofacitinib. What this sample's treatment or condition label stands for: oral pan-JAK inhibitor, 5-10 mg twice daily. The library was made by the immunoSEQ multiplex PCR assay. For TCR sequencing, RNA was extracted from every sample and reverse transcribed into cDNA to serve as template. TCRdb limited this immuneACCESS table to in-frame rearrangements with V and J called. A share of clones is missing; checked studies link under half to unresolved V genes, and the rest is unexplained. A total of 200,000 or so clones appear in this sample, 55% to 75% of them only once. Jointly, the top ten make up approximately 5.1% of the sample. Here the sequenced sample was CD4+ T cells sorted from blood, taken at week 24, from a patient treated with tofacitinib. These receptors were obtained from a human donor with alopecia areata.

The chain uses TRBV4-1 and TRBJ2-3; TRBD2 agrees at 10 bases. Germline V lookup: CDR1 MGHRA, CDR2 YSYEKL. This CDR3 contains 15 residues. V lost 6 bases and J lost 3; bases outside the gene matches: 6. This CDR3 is CASSRTSGTTDTQYF. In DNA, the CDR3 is TGCGCCAGCAGTCGTACTAGCGGGACTACAGATACGCAGTATTTT.

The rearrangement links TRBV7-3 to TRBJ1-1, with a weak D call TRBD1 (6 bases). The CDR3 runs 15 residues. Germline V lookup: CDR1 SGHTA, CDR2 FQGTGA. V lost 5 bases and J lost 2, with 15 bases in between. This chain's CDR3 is CASSPSGAVNTEAFF. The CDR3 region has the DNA TGTGCCAGCAGCCCATCAGGGGCCGTAAACACTGAAGCTTTCTTT.

In DNA form, the CDR3 reads TGCAGCGTTGGAGGGTCCCAAGAGACCCAGTACTTC. This sequence encodes CSVGGSQETQYF. The chain couples TRBV29-1 to TRBJ2-5, with D perhaps matching TRBD2 (5 bases). Between the trimmed V and J ends, which lost 4 bases and 1 base, there was a span of 7 bases. CDR3 length: 12 amino acids. In germline, CDR1 is SQVTM, CDR2 ANQGSEA.

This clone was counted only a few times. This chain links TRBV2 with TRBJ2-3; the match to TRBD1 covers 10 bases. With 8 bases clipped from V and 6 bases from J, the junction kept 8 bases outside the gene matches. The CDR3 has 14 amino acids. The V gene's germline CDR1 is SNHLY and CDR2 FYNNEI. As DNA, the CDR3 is TGTGCCAGCCTCCGACAGGGGGCGGTTGATACGCAGTATTTT. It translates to CASLRQGAVDTQYF.

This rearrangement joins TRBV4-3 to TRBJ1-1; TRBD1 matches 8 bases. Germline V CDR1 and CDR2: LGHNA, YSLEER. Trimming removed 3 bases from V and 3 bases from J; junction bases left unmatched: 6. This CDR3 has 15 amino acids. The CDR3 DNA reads TGCGCCAGCAGCCATGATACGACAGGGGACACTGAAGCTTTCTTT. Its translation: CASSHDTTGDTEAFF.

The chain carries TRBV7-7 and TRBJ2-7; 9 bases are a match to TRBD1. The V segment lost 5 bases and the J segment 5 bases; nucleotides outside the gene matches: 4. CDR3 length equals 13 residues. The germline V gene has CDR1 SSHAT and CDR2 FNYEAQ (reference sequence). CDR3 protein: CASSRTGVDEQYF. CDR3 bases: TGTGCCAGCAGCCGGACAGGGGTGGACGAGCAGTACTTC.

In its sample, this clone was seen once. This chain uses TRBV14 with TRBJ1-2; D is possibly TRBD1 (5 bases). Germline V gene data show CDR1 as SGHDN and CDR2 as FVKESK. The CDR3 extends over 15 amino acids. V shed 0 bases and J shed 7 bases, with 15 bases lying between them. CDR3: CASSQDPAGGGGYTF. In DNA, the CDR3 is TGTGCCAGCAGCCAAGATCCCGCCGGGGGGGGTGGCTACACCTTC.

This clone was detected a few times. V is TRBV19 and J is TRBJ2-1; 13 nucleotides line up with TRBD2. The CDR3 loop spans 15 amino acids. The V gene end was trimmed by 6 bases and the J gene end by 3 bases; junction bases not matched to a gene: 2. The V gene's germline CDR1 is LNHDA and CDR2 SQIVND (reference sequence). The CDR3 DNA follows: TGTGCCAGTAGAGGGACTAGCGGGAACTACAATGAGCAGTTCTTC. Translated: CASRGTSGNYNEQFF.